This T cell receptor (beta chain) originates from a study of cytomegalovirus exposure and HLA in healthy donors. Primers for the PCR totalled 60 Vbeta and 13 Jbeta. TCRdb's copy holds only in-frame clones and misses some; the assay was immunoSEQ multiplex PCR. The sample holds about 130,000 clones, roughly 72% seen once. The ends were cut back, 2 bases at V and 7 bases at J, with 11 bases in the middle. Germline CDR1 is MNHNS and CDR2 is SASEGT. This CDR3 has 14 residues. The sample comprised PBMCs. The rearrangement links TRBV6-1 to TRBJ2-2; weak D call: TRBD2 (5 bases). This clonotype originated in a man aged 40-49 years in good health and CMV-seropositive. CDR3 protein: CASSELWEIGELFF. The CDR3 DNA reads TGTGCCAGCAGTGAACTCTGGGAGATCGGGGAGCTGTTTTTT.